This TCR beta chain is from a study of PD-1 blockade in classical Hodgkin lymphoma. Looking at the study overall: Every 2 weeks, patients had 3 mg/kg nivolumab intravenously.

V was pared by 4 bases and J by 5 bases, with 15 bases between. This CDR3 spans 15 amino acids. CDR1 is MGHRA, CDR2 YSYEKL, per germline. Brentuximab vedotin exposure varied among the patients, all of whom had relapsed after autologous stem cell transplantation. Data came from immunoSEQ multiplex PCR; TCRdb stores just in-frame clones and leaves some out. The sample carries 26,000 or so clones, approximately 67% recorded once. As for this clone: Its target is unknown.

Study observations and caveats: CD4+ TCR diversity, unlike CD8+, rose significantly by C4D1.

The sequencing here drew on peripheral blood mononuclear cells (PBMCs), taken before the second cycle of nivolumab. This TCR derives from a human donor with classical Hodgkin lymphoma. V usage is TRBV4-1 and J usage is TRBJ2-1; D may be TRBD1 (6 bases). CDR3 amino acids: CASSRLTGSDNEQFF. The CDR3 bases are TGCGCCAGCAGCCGATTGACAGGATCTGACAATGAGCAGTTCTTC.